This T cell receptor (beta chain) was sequenced for a study of CD8 T cell repertoires and HIV-1 epitope variants (dated by TCRdb to the early 2020s). For the wider study: Twenty-five peptides representing autologous and known Gag and Nef epitope variants were each used to stimulate T cells in separate culture wells. A 1M T cell aliquot was kept as an uncultured baseline condition, separate from the approximately 80 T cell cultures. T cells were enriched using the EasySep Human T Cell Enrichment Kit and then co-cultured with an equal number of autologous T cell-negative cells acting as antigen-presenting cells. Three Gag epitope families and Nef HW9 and YT9 were included among the tested epitopes. Running each culture condition in triplicate, except for one peptide done in duplicate, gave a total of approximately 83 T cell cultures. Cultures were maintained for about ten days in IMDM with gentamicin, and half-media changes adding IL-2, IL-7 and IL-15 were performed on days 3 and 7. The control conditions were a CMV, EBV and flu peptide pool, the Ebola AY9 epitope as a negative control, and a well with no peptide. The study at large found these results: The Nef KF9 family was recognized by five clonotypes and the HW9 family by one, and no responses to the TAALDMSHF plasma variant were observed. Nine antigen-specific TCR beta clonotypes were identified, of which more than five appeared to be cross-reactive for autologous or known escape epitope variants. The assay identified only TCR beta chains and indicated proliferation in response to antigen, without indicating T cell function or cytokine profile.

The CDR3 goes from the cysteine to the phenylalanine over 15 residues. Just CDR3 DNA is preserved here, 45 bases in frame from base 1. Reading the germline V gene gives CDR1 SGHVS and CDR2 FQNEAQ. Between the V and J ends, shortened by 1 base and 2 bases respectively, the junction contains 11 bases. This clone was seen a few times. Its binding antigen is unknown. One base away there is no much larger clone; base qualities are not given. Sequencing of TCR beta CDR3 regions was done on the immunoSEQ platform at survey depth. The QIAamp DNA micro kit was used to extract genomic DNA from every cultured and uncultured CD8+ T cell population. Under the source paper's analysis protocol: Any sample with under 5,000 productive reads was excluded, and this exclusion removed about 6% of the roughly 80 cultures stimulated with HIV peptides. A MANAFEST web app trimmed sequences to CDR3 and removed nonproductive sequences, CDR3s under 5 amino acids, and those not starting C or ending F/W. Antigen-specific clonotypes had to expand in at least 2 of 3 replicates versus no-peptide control at FDR 0.01, only within one epitope family. Specific clonotypes also needed at least fivefold higher frequency than in wells stimulated with peptides from other epitope families. Drawn from immuneACCESS, this table holds only the in-frame rearrangements with V and J called that TCRdb kept. Clones are partly lost; checked studies trace under half to an unresolved V gene and leave the rest unexplained. The V and J calls and clone size come from that table; D and trimming were worked out from the DNA. The sample profile shows 5,700 or so clones; about three fifths of them were found once. About 41% of the sample belongs to the ten largest clones.

The EasySep Human CD8+ T Cell Enrichment Kit was used on day 10 to isolate CD8+ T cells from every culture. The rearranged segments are TRBV7-8 and TRBJ1-2; the D gene remains uncertain. Sequencing was done on a sample of cultured CD8+ T cells derived from PBMCs. This clonotype was obtained from a male donor with HIV. The bases are TGTGCCAGCAGCTTAGAAGAGGTTTCGAACTATGGCTACACCTTC. It codes for CASSLEEVSNYGYTF.